The 15 T cell receptor beta chains reported below all come from one sample, sequenced in a study of T cell changes during pregnancy in multiple sclerosis. The table came from immunoSEQ multiplex PCR; TCRdb's copy has only in-frame clones and leaves some out. The sample holds around 62,000 clones; 89% are singletons and the top ten take roughly 2.5%. The specimen comprised peripheral blood, sampled in the first trimester of pregnancy. The receptor set was obtained from a female donor with multiple sclerosis, enrolled in a pregnancy study.

Regarding this clone: The same CDR3 can be traced to other DNA sequences in this sample. The chain joins TRBV7-2 to TRBJ1-5, with D unclear. Germline V CDR1 and CDR2: SGHTA, FQGNSA. V was shortened by 1 base and J by 5 bases, with 6 bases between the two germline ends. The CDR3 extends over 13 amino acids. Here the CDR3 DNA reads TGTGCCAGCAGCTTAGGGCTGGATCAGCCCCAGCATTTT. It encodes CASSLGLDQPQHF.

The chain is built from TRBV7-2 and TRBJ2-5; the D is unclear. CDR3 length equals 13 residues. Between the trimmed V and J ends, which lost 4 bases and 1 base, there was a span of 7 bases. The germline CDR1 and CDR2 sequences are SGHTA and FQGNSA. The CDR3 nucleotides are TGTGCCAGCAGCTCTAGGCTCCAAGAGACCCAGTACTTC. Translation gives CASSSRLQETQYF. The variable domain in full, with the rest retrieved from reference TRBV7-2 and TRBJ2-5, is GAGVSQSPSNKVTEKGKDVELRCDPISGHTALYWYRQSLGQGLEFLIYFQGNSAPDKSGLPSDRFSAERTGGSVSTLTIQRTQQEDSAVYLCASSSRLQETQYFGPGTRLLVL.

This sequence joins TRBV10-3 and TRBJ2-7; TRBD2 matches 9 bases. The CDR3 is 14 amino acids. Trimming at V came to 4 bases and at J to 5 bases, leaving 6 bases not matched to a gene. Germline-derived CDR1 and CDR2 are ENHRY and SYGVKD. The CDR3 DNA follows: TGTGCCATCAGTGTGGCTAGCGGGACCGACGAGCAGTACTTC. As protein: CAISVASGTDEQYF.

The chain combines TRBV15 with TRBJ1-1, with a possible D match to TRBD1 (5 bases). This CDR3 comprises 15 residues. Trimming stripped 1 base from V and 0 bases from J, with 9 bases between. Germline CDR1 reads LNHNV; CDR2 reads YYDKDF (reference sequence). CDR3 sequence (DNA): TGTGCCACCAGCAGAGGCGTGGACATGAACACTGAAGCTTTCTTT. This codes for CATSRGVDMNTEAFF.

The chain joins TRBV9 to TRBJ2-1, with a weak D call TRBD1 (5 bases). The germline V and J ends were trimmed by 0 bases and 5 bases, with 12 bases remaining between them. There are 15 residues in the CDR3. Germline V gives CDR1 SGDLS, CDR2 YYNGEE. CDR3 in amino acids: CASSVGQGKNNEQFF. Here the CDR3 DNA reads TGTGCCAGCAGCGTAGGGCAGGGCAAAAACAATGAGCAGTTCTTC.

The rearrangement joins TRBV19 to TRBJ1-1; D ambiguous. V dropped 7 bases and J dropped 0 bases, with 15 bases sitting between them. There are 15 residues in the CDR3. Germline CDR1 reads LNHDA; CDR2 reads SQIVND (reference sequence). The CDR3 sequence: CASIGFGFMNTEAFF. DNA of the CDR3: TGTGCCAGTATTGGGTTCGGGTTTATGAACACTGAAGCTTTCTTT. The full variable domain, completed using reference TRBV19 and TRBJ1-1, is DGGITQSPKYLFRKEGQNVTLSCEQNLNHDAMYWYRQDPGQGLRLIYYSQIVNDFQKGDIAEGYSVSREKKESFPLTVTSAQKNPTAFYLCASIGFGFMNTEAFFGQGTRLTVV.

This clone showed up just once. This chain links TRBV9 with TRBJ1-2, with TRBD1 identical over 7 bases. Per germline, CDR1 SGDLS and CDR2 YYNGEE. The CDR3 runs 13 residues. The junction had 8 bases not matched to a gene; V was cut back by 4 bases and J by 8 bases. DNA for the CDR3: TGTGCCAGCAGCCCGGGACAGCCCCAAGGCTACACCTTC. Translation: CASSPGQPQGYTF.

This clone has just a few counts. The V and J genes are TRBV29-1 and TRBJ1-1; possible D gene TRBD1, 5 bases. This CDR3 comprises 11 residues. The V gene lost 3 bases and the J gene lost 9 bases, with 11 bases spanning the gap. CDR1 and CDR2 (germline): SQVTM, ANQGSEA. Here the CDR3 reads CSVDLGQKAFF. For the CDR3, the DNA is TGCAGCGTTGATTTGGGGCAGAAAGCTTTCTTT.

J is TRBJ2-1 and V is TRBV6-1; 7 bases align to TRBD1. V lost 6 bases, J lost 6 bases, and 8 bases stayed unmatched. The CDR3 spans 14 residues. The germline V gene has CDR1 MNHNS and CDR2 SASEGT. Here the CDR3 DNA reads TGTGCCAGCAGGGTAGACAGGGAGTTCAATGAGCAGTTCTTC. Translated: CASRVDREFNEQFF.

The rearrangement joins TRBV25-1 to TRBJ1-2; D gene uncertain. CDR3 length: 15 amino acids. The germline V gene encodes CDR1 MGHDK and CDR2 SYGVNS. The V gene lost 1 base and the J gene lost 3 bases, with 12 bases spanning the gap. The CDR3 DNA follows: TGTGCCAGCAGTGAATCCGGGGTTTCTCACTATGGCTACACCTTC. Translation gives CASSESGVSHYGYTF.

This chain connects TRBV9 to TRBJ2-7; 11 nucleotides match TRBD1. V shed 3 bases, J shed 6 bases, and the junction held 11 bases outside the gene matches. CDR3 length: 16 amino acids. Germline CDR1 is SGDLS and CDR2 is YYNGEE. The chain's CDR3 is CASSALPGTGGSEQYF. The CDR3 DNA reads TGTGCCAGCAGCGCCCTACCCGGGACAGGGGGATCCGAGCAGTACTTC.

The rearrangement uses TRBV5-1 and TRBJ1-1; 7 nucleotides line up with TRBD1. The germline V gene has CDR1 SGHRS and CDR2 YFSETQ. The junction had 4 bases not matched to a gene; V was cut back by 4 bases and J by 1 base. The CDR3 runs 14 residues. The CDR3 sequence is CASSAGTANTEAFF. CDR3 sequence (DNA): TGCGCCAGCAGCGCGGGGACAGCGAACACTGAAGCTTTCTTT.

The chain joins TRBV5-1 to TRBJ1-6; 11 nucleotides agree with TRBD1. The CDR3 consists of 15 residues. Germline-derived CDR1 and CDR2 are SGHRS and YFSETQ. V trimming: 3 bases; J trimming: 10 bases; junction bases outside the gene matches: 6. In DNA form, the CDR3 reads TGCGCCAGCAGCTCGGGACAGGGGGTGGAATCACCCCTCCACTTT. Translation: CASSSGQGVESPLHF.

This clone has a single count. J is TRBJ2-5 and V is TRBV7-2, with 7 positions matching TRBD2. The closer fit of TRBJ2-7 to the DNA end suggests the J call may be wrong. The CDR3 sequence is 14 residues long. From germline, CDR1 is SGHTA and CDR2 FQGNSA. The CDR3 sequence is CASTPGGSTYEQYF. The CDR3 coding sequence is TGTGCCAGCACCCCGGGCGGGAGTACCTACGAGCAGTACTTC.

V usage is TRBV7-9 and J usage is TRBJ2-6; a weak D match, TRBD1 (5 bases). CDR3 length: 17 residues. V shed 1 base and J shed 0 bases, with 10 bases lying between them. The germline CDR1 and CDR2 sequences are SEHNR and FQNEAQ (reference sequence). This CDR3 reads CASSLEGYGSGANVLTF. The CDR3, as DNA: TGTGCCAGCAGCTTAGAGGGGTATGGCTCTGGGGCCAACGTCCTGACTTTC.